A single T cell receptor (beta chain) is shown here with its context. V lost 4 bases to trimming and J lost 4 bases, with 17 bases between them. The CDR3 runs 15 residues. Germline-derived CDR1 and CDR2 are SGHDT and YYEEEE. Original methodology: Amplification with reference gene primers provided the estimates of nucleated cell counts. Clones were sequenced by immunoSEQ multiplex PCR, and TCRdb holds only the in-frame ones, with some missing. The DNA was the basis for D and trimming; V, J and clone size are from that table. The table lists about 77,000 clones, approximately 89% of them singletons. The data stem from a study of blood T cell repertoires in COVID-19.

Sequenced material: peripheral blood. This TCR derives from an elderly woman with acute or convalescent COVID-19. The chain joins TRBV5-6 to TRBJ2-5, with D perhaps matching TRBD2 (7 bases). CDR3 DNA sequence: TGTGCCAGCAGCCTGAGGGGGGAGGGTCGAGAGACCCAGTACTTC. Its protein product is CASSLRGEGRETQYF.